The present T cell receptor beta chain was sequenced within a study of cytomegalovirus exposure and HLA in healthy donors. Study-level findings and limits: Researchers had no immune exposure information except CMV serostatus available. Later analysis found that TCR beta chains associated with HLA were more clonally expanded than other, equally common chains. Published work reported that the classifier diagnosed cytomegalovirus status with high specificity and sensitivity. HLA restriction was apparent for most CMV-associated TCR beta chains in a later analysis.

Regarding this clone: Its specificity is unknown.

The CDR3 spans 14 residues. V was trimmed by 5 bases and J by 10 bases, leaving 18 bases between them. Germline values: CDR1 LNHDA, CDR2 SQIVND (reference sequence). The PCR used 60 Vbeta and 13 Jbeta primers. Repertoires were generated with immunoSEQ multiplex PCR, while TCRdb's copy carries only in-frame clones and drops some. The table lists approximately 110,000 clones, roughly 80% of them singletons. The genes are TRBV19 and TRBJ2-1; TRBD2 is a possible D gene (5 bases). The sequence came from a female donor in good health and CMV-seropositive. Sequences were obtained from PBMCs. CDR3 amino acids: CASSFAGEGREQFF. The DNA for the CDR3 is TGTGCCAGTAGTTTTGCGGGTGAGGGTCGGGAGCAGTTCTTC. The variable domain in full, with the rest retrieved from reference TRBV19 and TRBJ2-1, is DGGITQSPKYLFRKEGQNVTLSCEQNLNHDAMYWYRQDPGQGLRLIYYSQIVNDFQKGDIAEGYSVSREKKESFPLTVTSAQKNPTAFYLCASSFAGEGREQFFGPGTRLTVL.